This T cell receptor (beta chain) was identified in a study of blood T cells in healthy people across ages. About the study: When template switching was applied, about one barcoded beta molecule was captured per two T cells.

CDR3 size: 14 residues. J was trimmed by 5 bases and V by 7 bases; bases with no gene match: 10. Then a second PCR, running roughly 7 to 12 cycles, was carried out with a sample-barcoded 5' primer and a J-beta primer mix. MiXCR, run by TCRdb on the 5' RACE reads, gives a single entry per CDR3 protein. Seen here are around 940,000 distinct CDR3 sequences, just over 50% observed once, and the top ten hold about a fifth. Isolation recovered at least 6 million PBMCs from every sample. This clonotype was counted a single time. Its target is unknown. Study-wide results and limits: Comparison with aged donors showed that long-lived donors had more naive CD4+ cells and higher diversity.

Input material: blood. This clonotype was sampled from a woman in her fifties or sixties in good health. This chain joins TRBV12-3 or TRBV12-4 and TRBJ2-5; 7 bases are a match to TRBD2. The CDR3 DNA sequence: TGTGCCAGCACTCGATCGCGGGAGATTGAGACCCAGTACTTC. Protein sequence: CASTRSREIETQYF.